A single sample is the source of the 23 T cell receptor beta chains below, sequenced in a study of blood T cell repertoires in COVID-19 (dated by TCRdb to the early 2020s). Library construction relied on the immunoSEQ multiplex PCR assay. TCRdb re-hosts the immuneACCESS table, in-frame sequences only. Its copies lack some clones; in the studies checked, an unresolved V gene accounts for under half of them, and the cause for the rest is not known. This sample comprises 100,000 to 150,000 clones, roughly 90% of them detected only once. The ten largest clones represent around 3.6% of the sample. Sequenced: peripheral blood. Receptors originate from a man aged 50-59 years with active COVID-19.

This chain joins TRBV7-8 and TRBJ1-6, with 11 bases fitting TRBD1. Trimming cost V 5 bases and J 7 bases; bases outside gene matches: 7. The germline V gene has CDR1 SGHVS and CDR2 FQNEAQ. There are 16 residues in the CDR3. This chain's CDR3 is CASSLEGTGGNSPLHF. DNA of the CDR3: TGTGCCAGCAGCCTAGAGGGGACAGGGGGGAATTCACCCCTCCACTTT.

The chain carries TRBV19 and TRBJ2-1; 11 nucleotides match TRBD2. The CDR3 has 13 residues. Trimming cost V 9 bases and J 7 bases; bases outside gene matches: 5. In germline, CDR1 is LNHDA, CDR2 SQIVND (reference sequence). The CDR3 region has the DNA TGTGCCAGCCTAGCGGGGGGAGGGAATGAGCAGTTCTTC. Its translation: CASLAGGGNEQFF.

V and J are TRBV2 and TRBJ2-7; a weak D match, TRBD1 (5 bases). V was clipped by 4 bases and J by 6 bases, with 13 bases between them. Germline CDR1 reads SNHLY; CDR2 reads FYNNEI. The CDR3 has 13 amino acids. CDR3 in DNA: TGTGCCAGCAGTGCGGCCAATCAGGGCGAGCAGTACGTC. As protein: CASSAANQGEQYV.

In its sample, this clone was seen a few times. The chain is built from TRBV18 and TRBJ2-7; possible D gene TRBD1, 6 bases. From germline, CDR1 is KGHSH and CDR2 LQKENI. Trimming removed 5 bases at V and 6 bases at J, with 14 bases between. The length of the CDR3 is 13 residues. The CDR3 spells CASSVTQGGEQYF. CDR3 nucleotide sequence: TGTGCCAGCTCAGTAACACAGGGCGGCGAGCAGTACTTC.

The genes are TRBV3-1 (or the pseudogene TRBV3-2) and TRBJ1-1; tentatively, D is TRBD1 (5 bases). CDR1 LGHDT and CDR2 YNNKEL come from the germline V gene (reference sequence). The length of the CDR3 is 14 residues. Trimming cost V 1 base and J 2 bases, with 8 bases left between them. The CDR3 region is CASSQAQGNTEAFF. In DNA, the CDR3 is TGTGCCAGCAGCCAAGCCCAGGGAAACACTGAAGCTTTCTTT.

This clone has at least ten counts. The V gene is TRBV12-5, the J gene TRBJ2-1; 7 bases are shared with TRBD1. In germline, CDR1 is LGHNT, CDR2 FRNRAP. The CDR3 spans 15 residues. After removal of 5 bases from V and 1 base from J, the junction contained 5 bases not matched to a gene. The CDR3: CASGPQDRSYNEQFF. CDR3 nucleotide sequence: TGTGCTAGTGGTCCCCAGGACAGGTCCTACAATGAGCAGTTCTTC.

In DNA form, the CDR3 reads TGTGCCAGCAGTAAATACGACAGTAATTCACCCCTCCACTTT. It translates to CASSKYDSNSPLHF. The chain combines TRBV6-5 with TRBJ1-6, with D tentatively TRBD1 (5 bases). Germline V lookup: CDR1 MNHEY, CDR2 SVGAGI. CDR3 length equals 14 residues. Between the trimmed V and J ends, which lost 5 bases and 6 bases, there was a span of 11 bases.

The chain carries TRBV11-3 and TRBJ2-3; D may be TRBD2 (5 bases). V dropped 5 bases and J dropped 0 bases, with 12 bases sitting between them. The germline gives CDR1 SGHNT, CDR2 YENEEA. The CDR3 is made up of 15 amino acids. Written as DNA, the CDR3 is TGTGCCAGCAGCCCACTAGGCTCTAGCACAGATACGCAGTATTTT. This encodes CASSPLGSSTDTQYF. The whole variable domain, remainder taken from reference TRBV11-3 and TRBJ2-3, is EAGVVQSPRYKIIEKKQPVAFWCNPISGHNTLYWYLQNLGQGPELLIRYENEEAVDDSQLPKDRFSAERLKGVDSTLKIQPAELGDSAVYLCASSPLGSSTDTQYFGPGTRLTVL.

The chain has TRBV11-2 and TRBJ2-3; 7 bases fit TRBD2. The junction had 4 bases not matched to a gene; V was cut back by 8 bases and J by 2 bases. The CDR3 sequence is 13 residues long. CDR1 and CDR2 (germline): SGHAT, FQNNGV. The CDR3 DNA follows: TGTGCCAGCGGGGGGGGATACACAGATACGCAGTATTTT. The encoded protein is CASGGGYTDTQYF.

The chain links TRBV4-2 to TRBJ2-3, with 7 bases fitting TRBD2. With 2 bases clipped from V and 2 bases from J, the junction kept 10 bases outside the gene matches. Per the germline V gene, CDR1 is LGHNA and CDR2 is YNFKEQ. The CDR3 totals 17 residues. CDR3 nucleotide sequence: TGTGCCAGCAGCCAATTCGGCGGGAGCGGGGTCACAGATACGCAGTATTTT. This gives the protein CASSQFGGSGVTDTQYF.

The rearrangement joins TRBV2 to TRBJ1-2, with 11 bases lining up with TRBD1. The CDR3 consists of 14 residues. Germline V gene lookup returns CDR1 SNHLY and CDR2 FYNNEI. After removal of 8 bases from V and 1 base from J, the junction contained 3 bases not matched to a gene. The CDR3 reads CASWTGGGNYGYTF. CDR3 nucleotide sequence: TGTGCCAGCTGGACAGGGGGCGGTAACTATGGCTACACCTTC. Full variable domain (remainder filled in from reference TRBV2 and TRBJ1-2): EPEVTQTPSHQVTQMGQEVILRCVPISNHLYFYWYRQILGQKVEFLVSFYNNEISEKSEIFDDQFSVERPDGSNFTLKIRSTKLEDSAMYFCASWTGGGNYGYTFGSGTRLTVV.

The chain uses TRBV7-6 and TRBJ2-5, with 9 bases aligning to TRBD2. In germline, CDR1 is SGHVS, CDR2 FNYEAQ. This CDR3 is built from 17 residues. Trimming at V came to 1 base and at J to 5 bases, leaving 11 bases not matched to a gene. CDR3 coding DNA: TGTGCCAGCAGCTTAGGGGGTGGTAGCGGGGGTTACGAGACCCAGTACTTC. Protein product: CASSLGGGSGGYETQYF.

The gene calls are TRBV7-9 and TRBJ1-1; TRBD1 aligns across 7 bases. Germline CDR1 reads SEHNR; CDR2 reads FQNEAQ (reference sequence). The CDR3 sequence is 16 residues long. With 5 bases clipped from V and 0 bases from J, the junction kept 9 bases outside the gene matches. CDR3 loop: CASSAGQHILNTEAFF. Written as DNA, the CDR3 is TGTGCCAGCAGCGCGGGACAGCACATTTTGAACACTGAAGCTTTCTTT.

The chain recombines TRBV2 with TRBJ2-1; D not resolved. The V end was cut by 8 bases, the J end by 0 bases, with 14 bases between. The CDR3 covers 15 residues. CDR1 is SNHLY and CDR2 is FYNNEI in the germline V gene. The chain's CDR3 is CASVMVLSSYNEQFF. DNA of the CDR3: TGTGCCAGCGTAATGGTCCTGAGCTCCTACAATGAGCAGTTCTTC.

This chain links TRBV4-1 with TRBJ2-5, with 7 bases that match TRBD1. Germline CDR1 is MGHRA and CDR2 is YSYEKL. This CDR3 is 15 amino acids long. After removal of 4 bases from V and 1 base from J, the junction contained 6 bases not matched to a gene. CDR3 loop: CASSPGQITQETQYF. CDR3 sequence (DNA): TGCGCCAGCAGCCCGGGACAGATTACCCAAGAGACCCAGTACTTC.

The rearrangement joins TRBV5-1 to TRBJ2-7, with TRBD1 matching over 9 bases. Germline V gives CDR1 SGHRS, CDR2 YFSETQ. The CDR3 runs 13 residues. J was trimmed by 6 bases and V by 2 bases; bases with no gene match: 3. The CDR3 spells CASSLSDRGEQYF. The DNA of the CDR3 is TGCGCCAGCAGCTTATCGGACAGGGGCGAGCAGTACTTC. Supplemented by reference TRBV5-1 and TRBJ2-7, the full variable domain reads KAGVTQTPRYLIKTRGQQVTLSCSPISGHRSVSWYQQTPGQGLQFLFEYFSETQRNKGNFPGRFSGRQFSNSRSEMNVSTLELGDSALYLCASSLSDRGEQYFGPGTRLTVT.

This clone was found a few times. A read error may account for a junction end that differs from germline. The chain uses TRBV9 and TRBJ1-1; a weak D match, TRBD1 (5 bases). The CDR3 has 13 residues. Germline V CDR1 and CDR2: SGDLS, YYNGEE. This CDR3 reads CASSVAGNAEAFF. The CDR3, as DNA: TGTGCCAGCAGCGTAGCAGGGAACGCTGAAGCTTTCTTT.

The count of this clone is one. This sequence joins TRBV3-1 (or the pseudogene TRBV3-2) and TRBJ2-7; 7 positions match TRBD1. This CDR3 is 18 amino acids long. V lost 4 bases and J lost 2; bases outside the gene matches: 17. Germline CDR1 and CDR2: LGHDT and YNNKEL (reference sequence). The CDR3 DNA sequence: TGTGCCAGCAGCCTATTCCCCTCGACAAGGGGGCAGACCTACGAGCAGTACTTC. Translation: CASSLFPSTRGQTYEQYF.

The chain joins TRBV12-3 or TRBV12-4 to TRBJ1-1; TRBD1 matches 9 bases. The CDR3 is made up of 13 amino acids. J was trimmed by 5 bases and V by 6 bases; bases with no gene match: 4. CDR3 amino acids: CASRGQGGTEAFF. In DNA, the CDR3 is TGTGCCAGCAGGGGACAGGGTGGAACTGAAGCTTTCTTT.

This rearrangement joins TRBV12-5 to TRBJ2-1; 7 nucleotides line up with TRBD2. The CDR3 runs 19 residues. V was clipped by 2 bases and J by 7 bases; unmatched bases: 20. The germline V gene has CDR1 LGHNT and CDR2 FRNRAP. CDR3 amino acids: CASGLSPFGRGSVRNEQFF. CDR3 DNA sequence: TGTGCTAGTGGTTTGTCACCGTTTGGGCGCGGGAGTGTTCGGAATGAGCAGTTCTTC.

V usage is TRBV2 and J usage is TRBJ2-1; weak D call: TRBD1 (5 bases). Between the trimmed V and J ends, which lost 4 bases and 0 bases, there was a span of 16 bases. Per germline, CDR1 SNHLY and CDR2 FYNNEI. This CDR3 spans 17 amino acids. DNA for the CDR3: TGTGCCAGCAGTGTTCCCCGACAGCTTAGCTCCTACAATGAGCAGTTCTTC. Its translation is CASSVPRQLSSYNEQFF.

This chain links TRBV15 with TRBJ2-6; tentatively, D is TRBD1 (5 bases). Looked up from germline, CDR1 is LNHNV and CDR2 is YYDKDF (reference sequence). The V and J ends lost 0 bases and 0 bases respectively, with 12 bases between them. The CDR3 runs to 18 residues. The chain's CDR3 is CATSRDRGYTSGANVLTF. As DNA, the CDR3 is TGTGCCACCAGCAGAGATAGGGGATATACCTCTGGGGCCAACGTCCTGACTTTC.

The chain uses TRBV15 and TRBJ1-5; D may be TRBD1 (6 bases). The CDR3 length is 13 residues. Trimming cost V 5 bases and J 9 bases, with 14 bases left between them. Germline V lookup: CDR1 LNHNV, CDR2 YYDKDF (reference sequence). The CDR3 DNA follows: TGTGCCACCAGCGCGGACAGAATCCGGCCCCAGCATTTT. This translates into CATSADRIRPQHF.